This T cell receptor (beta chain) was retrieved from a study of T cell responses to AZD1222 COVID-19 vaccine. General study results and limits: In the spike-specific TCR repertoire, nearly half reportedly target unmutated variant regions. Clonal diversity was possibly underestimated, and white British individuals and females predominated among donors.

The germline V and J ends were trimmed by 6 bases and 5 bases, with 13 bases remaining between them. This CDR3 is built from 13 residues. Profiled with immunoSEQ multiplex PCR; TCRdb holds only in-frame clones, not every one. The data show over 150,000 clones, about nine tenths seen once. As regards this clone: Its cognate antigen is unknown.

The V and J genes are TRBV12-3 or TRBV12-4 and TRBJ1-2; tentative D call: TRBD1 (6 bases). This clonotype was sampled from an adult in good health. Material: peripheral blood, obtained on day 0 of AZD1222 vaccination. The CDR3 sequence: CASSPQGSYGYTF. The CDR3 DNA is TGTGCCAGCAGCCCACAGGGTTCGTATGGCTACACCTTC.